This T cell receptor beta chain was found in a study of T cells in Graves' hyperthyroidism and ophthalmopathy. Study results and limitations: The model's output predicted ophthalmopathy at a median of roughly 6.9 months prior to onset.

RNA transcripts gave rise to amplified TCR beta CDR3 regions. The TCR CDR3 was amplified in a first-round RT-PCR using the HTBI primer set. TCRdb analysed the multiplex PCR reads with MiXCR anew, one entry per CDR3 protein. The sample records under 200,000 distinct CDR3 sequences, 9.4% being singletons. Uncontrolled infection, other autoimmune disease, pregnancy or lactation disqualified patients from enrolment. Initially, at the first diagnosis of hyperthyroidism and before any ophthalmopathy symptoms, blood was sampled. PBMCs were derived from around 10 ml fresh peripheral blood. This clonotype was detected only a few times. The antigen remains undetermined. Sequencing was done on a sample of blood. This sequence was found in a woman aged 18-35 years with Graves' hyperthyroidism that later progressed to Graves' ophthalmopathy.

CDR3 DNA sequence: TGTGCCAGCAGTCGGGACTTAAACACAGATACGCAGTATTTT. Translation gives CASSRDLNTDTQYF. The J gene is TRBJ2-3, the V gene TRBV28; D possibly corresponds to TRBD2 (6 bases). V was cut by 5 bases and J by 2 bases, with 11 bases left in between. Germline V gene lookup returns CDR1 MDHEN and CDR2 SYDVKM. The CDR3 runs 14 residues. The whole variable domain, filled in from reference TRBV28 and TRBJ2-3, reads DVKVTQSSRYLVKRTGEKVFLECVQDMDHENMFWYRQDPGLGLRLIYFSYDVKMKEKGDIPEGYSVSREKKERFSLILESASTNQTSMYLCASSRDLNTDTQYFGPGTRLTVL.